The next 3 T cell receptor beta chains were all read from a single sample in a study of Ad26.COV2.S vaccination and SARS-CoV-2 variants. Clones were sequenced by immunoSEQ multiplex PCR, and TCRdb holds only the in-frame ones, with some missing. The sample consists of about 180,000 clones, around 88% of them appearing once. This specimen was peripheral blood, taken after recovery from COVID-19. These receptors all come from a human donor who had recovered from COVID-19.

The chain couples TRBV5-4 to TRBJ1-2; no reliable D call. Trimming shortened V by 2 bases and J by 1 base, and 12 bases separated the two germline ends. The CDR3 runs to 15 residues. The germline V gene encodes CDR1 SGHNT and CDR2 YYREEE (reference sequence). As DNA, the CDR3 is TGTGCCAGCAGCTTAAGGCAGGTTTTTAACTATGGCTACACCTTC. It codes for CASSLRQVFNYGYTF.

This rearrangement joins TRBV11-3 to TRBJ2-7, with 9 nucleotides matching TRBD1. There are 14 residues in the CDR3. Germline trimming cut 4 bases from V and 6 bases from J; bases unmatched to any gene: 7. In germline, CDR1 is SGHNT, CDR2 YENEEA. The CDR3 loop reads CASSSTGTGPEQYF. Written as DNA, the CDR3 is TGTGCCAGCAGCTCGACGGGGACAGGGCCCGAGCAGTACTTC.

The chain carries TRBV5-6 and TRBJ2-7; 8 positions agree with TRBD1. With 2 bases clipped from V and 0 bases from J, the junction kept 10 bases outside the gene matches. The CDR3 runs to 17 residues. Germline CDR1 and CDR2: SGHDT and YYEEEE. This chain's CDR3 is CASSFGTGIPISYEQYF. DNA of the CDR3: TGTGCCAGCAGCTTCGGGACAGGCATTCCCATCTCCTACGAGCAGTACTTC.